This TCR beta chain is from a study of Graves' ophthalmopathy and Graves' hyperthyroidism. General study findings and limits: Detection in blood was also observed for most expanded thyroid clonotypes above 0.001 frequency.

In the case of this clonotype: Its antigen remains unidentified.

Certain patients, namely those with other autoimmune diseases, uncontrolled infections, pregnancy or lactation, were excluded. The sequenced template was RNA, covering the TCR beta CDR3 region. RT-PCR was first run with HTBI primers, then multiplex PCR in a second round. TCRdb re-called the multiplex PCR reads through MiXCR, storing one row per CDR3 protein. This table holds 300,000 to 450,000 distinct CDR3 sequences, roughly a sixth found once. The V and J ends lost 8 bases and 5 bases, in that order; junction bases with no gene match: 11. In germline, CDR1 is MNHNS, CDR2 SASEGT. The CDR3 is 15 amino acids.

This sequence joins TRBV6-1 and TRBJ1-2; 10 positions match TRBD1. The receptor's source is an adult woman with stable Graves' hyperthyroidism. The sample comprised peripheral blood. The CDR3 protein is CASGGTSGQGYGYTF. The DNA of the CDR3 is TGTGCCAGCGGGGGGACTTCGGGACAGGGGTATGGCTACACCTTC.